These 17 T cell receptor beta chains came from one sample sequenced in a study of cytomegalovirus exposure and HLA in healthy donors. Researchers ran the PCR with 60 Vbeta and 13 Jbeta primers. TCRdb's table, derived via immunoSEQ multiplex PCR, lists solely in-frame clones and lacks some. The sample contains about 200,000 clones, around four fifths of which appear only once. Sequencing was carried out using PBMCs. The receptors were gathered from a man aged 50 to 60 in good health and CMV-seronegative.

This sequence joins TRBV5-6 and TRBJ2-3; weak D call: TRBD1 (5 bases). The CDR3 consists of 14 residues. CDR1 and CDR2 (germline): SGHDT, YYEEEE. The V end was cut by 2 bases, the J end by 2 bases, with 9 bases between. In nucleotides, the CDR3 is TGTGCCAGCAGCTTAGGGGCCTCCACAGATACGCAGTATTTT. It translates to CASSLGASTDTQYF.

DNA for the CDR3: TGCGCCAGCAGCTCTGGGACTAGCGGGAGCAATGAGCAGTTCTTC. This translates into CASSSGTSGSNEQFF. The V and J genes are TRBV5-1 and TRBJ2-1; 14 bases line up with TRBD2. Germline CDR1 and CDR2: SGHRS and YFSETQ. After removal of 3 bases from V and 6 bases from J, the junction contained 2 bases not matched to a gene. The CDR3 covers 15 residues.

The rearrangement links TRBV11-2 to TRBJ2-2; 7 bases fit TRBD2. V lost 5 bases, J lost 9 bases, and 12 bases stayed unmatched. Germline CDR1 reads SGHAT; CDR2 reads FQNNGV. This CDR3 contains 15 residues. The CDR3 bases are TGTGCCAGCAGCCAACCCCGCGGGAGCGCCAGGGAGCTGTTTTTT. Translating it yields CASSQPRGSARELFF.

The chain has TRBV15 and TRBJ2-3; D call uncertain. V lost 1 base and J 0 bases, leaving 8 bases between the germline ends. Germline assignment: CDR1 LNHNV and CDR2 YYDKDF (reference sequence). This CDR3 has 15 residues. CDR3 amino acids: CATSRGAGSTDTQYF. For the CDR3, the DNA is TGTGCCACCAGCAGAGGGGCAGGAAGCACAGATACGCAGTATTTT.

The chain links TRBV6-1 to TRBJ1-2, with TRBD1 matching 12 bases. Germline V gene sequence: CDR1 MNHNS, CDR2 SASEGT. The CDR3 runs 18 residues. Losses at the gene ends were 1 base for V and 5 bases for J; bases not matched to a gene: 11. Here the CDR3 reads CASSEGFYPGQGAYGYTF. The CDR3 coding sequence is TGTGCCAGCAGTGAAGGATTCTACCCGGGACAGGGGGCTTATGGCTACACCTTC.

The J gene is TRBJ2-2, the V gene TRBV29-1, with 8 bases lining up with TRBD2. Unmatched junction bases numbered 6, after V lost 8 bases and J lost 7 bases. Germline values: CDR1 SQVTM, CDR2 ANQGSEA. The length of the CDR3 is 12 residues. CDR3 sequence reads: CSTGGGRGELFF. The CDR3 DNA sequence: TGCAGCACGGGCGGGGGGCGCGGGGAGCTGTTTTTT.

The chain has TRBV25-1 and TRBJ1-6, with TRBD1 as a possible D gene (5 bases). The germline gives CDR1 MGHDK, CDR2 SYGVNS. The CDR3 is made up of 15 amino acids. V lost 5 bases to trimming and J lost 9 bases, with 17 bases between them. CDR3 sequence reads: CASSYTQGIGSPLHF. CDR3 in DNA: TGTGCCAGCAGTTACACCCAGGGCATTGGTTCACCCCTCCACTTT.

The rearrangement uses TRBV6-6 and TRBJ2-1; a weak D match, TRBD1 (5 bases). In germline, CDR1 is MNHNY, CDR2 SVGAGI (reference sequence). The V and J ends lost 2 bases and 9 bases respectively, with 17 bases between them. The CDR3 consists of 15 residues. CDR3 DNA sequence: TGTGCCAGCAGTTACAATGCCCCCCAGGGAAGTGAGCAGTTCTTC. Translating gives CASSYNAPQGSEQFF.

The J gene is TRBJ1-5, the V gene TRBV19; D is perhaps TRBD1 (6 bases). The CDR3 runs 15 residues. V gave up 5 bases and J gave up 3 bases, with 14 bases separating them. Looked up from germline, CDR1 is LNHDA and CDR2 is SQIVND (reference sequence). In DNA, the CDR3 is TGTGCCAGTAGTGCTTACGGGGGGCCCAATCAGCCCCAGCATTTT. It codes for CASSAYGGPNQPQHF.

The chain carries TRBV4-2 and TRBJ2-3; 7 bases line up with TRBD2. Germline V CDR1 and CDR2: LGHNA, YNFKEQ. The trim removed 1 base at V and 1 base at J, leaving 8 bases unmatched. There are 17 residues in the CDR3. The CDR3 protein is CASSQVRGGRGTDTQYF. The CDR3 DNA reads TGTGCCAGCAGCCAAGTCCGGGGCGGGAGAGGCACAGATACGCAGTATTTT.

V gene TRBV7-2 combines with J gene TRBJ2-3; TRBD2 matches at 11 bases. CDR1 SGHTA and CDR2 FQGNSA come from the germline V gene. This CDR3 is 17 amino acids long. J gave up 8 bases and V 5 bases, and 15 bases lay outside the gene matches. CDR3 in DNA: TGTGCCAGCAGCCCAACGACTAGCGGGATGGGAGGGGGTACGCAGTATTTT. Translating gives CASSPTTSGMGGGTQYF.

The chain uses TRBV28 and TRBJ2-7; 8 positions agree with TRBD2. The CDR3 is made up of 13 amino acids. The ends lost 7 bases at V and 4 bases at J; junction bases unmatched: 6. Germline CDR1 is MDHEN and CDR2 is SYDVKM. The CDR3 region is CASIKGGGYEQYF. Written as DNA, the CDR3 is TGTGCCAGCATCAAGGGCGGGGGGTACGAGCAGTACTTC.

V usage is TRBV5-6 and J usage is TRBJ2-3; D may be TRBD1 (5 bases). Trimming stripped 3 bases from V and 0 bases from J, with 14 bases between. This CDR3 contains 16 residues. Germline assignment: CDR1 SGHDT and CDR2 YYEEEE. CDR3 sequence reads: CASSSYYRSSTDTQYF. The CDR3 nucleotides are TGTGCCAGCAGCTCCTACTACAGGTCGAGCACAGATACGCAGTATTTT.

The chain employs TRBV7-9 and TRBJ2-5; 10 nucleotides align to TRBD2. This CDR3 is 16 amino acids long. The germline CDR1 and CDR2 sequences are SEHNR and FQNEAQ (reference sequence). The V gene end was trimmed by 4 bases and the J gene end by 0 bases; junction bases not matched to a gene: 5. CDR3 residues: CASSSSTSGNQETQYF. CDR3 bases: TGTGCCAGCAGCTCCTCTACTAGCGGGAACCAAGAGACCCAGTACTTC. The whole variable domain, filled in from reference TRBV7-9 and TRBJ2-5, reads DTGVSQNPRHKITKRGQNVTFRCDPISEHNRLYWYRQTLGQGPEFLTYFQNEAQLEKSRLLSDRFSAERPKGSFSTLEIQRTEQGDSAMYLCASSSSTSGNQETQYFGPGTRLLVL.

This clone was detected only once. The chain has TRBV5-1 and TRBJ2-7; 9 bases map to TRBD2. Per germline, CDR1 SGHRS and CDR2 YFSETQ. The J segment lost 2 bases and the V segment lost 4 bases, leaving 7 bases of the junction unmatched. The CDR3 length is 15 residues. Written as DNA, the CDR3 is TGCGCCAGCAGCCCCGCCGGGACTAGCACCTACGAGCAGTACTTC. Translated: CASSPAGTSTYEQYF.

This chain links TRBV5-6 with TRBJ1-2; D is uncertain. Germline CDR1 is SGHDT and CDR2 is YYEEEE. V was clipped by 7 bases and J by 6 bases, with 16 bases between them. The CDR3 loop spans 13 amino acids. The CDR3 protein is CASLRARRNGYTF. The CDR3 coding sequence is TGTGCCAGCTTGCGGGCCCGCCGTAATGGCTACACCTTC.

The V gene is TRBV29-1, the J gene TRBJ2-5; 8 bases fit TRBD2. The CDR3 is 16 residues long. J gave up 3 bases and V 5 bases, and 14 bases lay outside the gene matches. Germline CDR1 is SQVTM and CDR2 is ANQGSEA. The CDR3 region is CSVYIHRTSNKETQYF. CDR3 DNA sequence: TGCAGCGTTTATATACATCGGACTAGCAACAAAGAGACCCAGTACTTC.